This section outlines one T cell receptor (beta chain) sequence together with its context. Per the authors' pipeline: Amplified reference gene primers provided the basis for estimating nucleated cell counts. TCRdb's table, derived via immunoSEQ multiplex PCR, lists solely in-frame clones and lacks some. The V and J calls and clone size were taken over from that table, and D and trimming were inferred from the DNA. The table lists approximately 200,000 clones, roughly 92% of them singletons, with around 0.8% in the top ten. A Seattle source enrolled patients during active infection and followed them longitudinally. The data were obtained in a study of blood T cell repertoires in COVID-19. Study as a whole: Donors in the United States, Italy and Spain gave samples during acute or convalescent COVID-19. T cells, B-cell-depleted T cells, or PBMCs supplied cDNA or gDNA.

Sequenced material: peripheral blood. This TCR was recovered from a man aged 30 to 45 with COVID-19, enrolled during active disease.

DNA for the CDR3: TGTGCCAGCTCAGCGCGCGGGACAGATGAAAAACTGTTTTTT. Protein sequence: CASSARGTDEKLFF. The rearrangement joins TRBV18 to TRBJ1-4; 7 bases agree with TRBD1. The CDR3 sequence is 14 residues long. Germline V lookup: CDR1 KGHSH, CDR2 LQKENI. Germline trimming cut 5 bases from V and 6 bases from J; bases unmatched to any gene: 6.